The entry that follows covers one T cell receptor (beta chain) sequence. The data were taken from a study of cytomegalovirus exposure and HLA in healthy donors. Primers included in the PCR were 60 Vbeta and 13 Jbeta primers. TCRdb's copy holds only in-frame clones and misses some; the assay was immunoSEQ multiplex PCR. The sample lists 200,000 or so clones; approximately 82% were seen once. CDR1 and CDR2 (germline): SEHNR, FQNEAQ (reference sequence). The V segment lost 5 bases and the J segment 6 bases; nucleotides outside the gene matches: 3. This CDR3 contains 13 residues. Sequencing was performed on PBMCs. This clonotype originated in a woman in her late teens or twenties in good health and CMV-seropositive. V is TRBV7-9 and J is TRBJ1-2; 10 bases match TRBD1. CDR3 DNA sequence: TGTGCCAGCAGCACCGGACAGGGGGATGGCTACACCTTC. Translation: CASSTGQGDGYTF. Full variable domain (outside the CDR3, taken from reference TRBV7-9 and TRBJ1-2): DTGVSQNPRHKITKRGQNVTFRCDPISEHNRLYWYRQTLGQGPEFLTYFQNEAQLEKSRLLSDRFSAERPKGSFSTLEIQRTEQGDSAMYLCASSTGQGDGYTFGSGTRLTVV.